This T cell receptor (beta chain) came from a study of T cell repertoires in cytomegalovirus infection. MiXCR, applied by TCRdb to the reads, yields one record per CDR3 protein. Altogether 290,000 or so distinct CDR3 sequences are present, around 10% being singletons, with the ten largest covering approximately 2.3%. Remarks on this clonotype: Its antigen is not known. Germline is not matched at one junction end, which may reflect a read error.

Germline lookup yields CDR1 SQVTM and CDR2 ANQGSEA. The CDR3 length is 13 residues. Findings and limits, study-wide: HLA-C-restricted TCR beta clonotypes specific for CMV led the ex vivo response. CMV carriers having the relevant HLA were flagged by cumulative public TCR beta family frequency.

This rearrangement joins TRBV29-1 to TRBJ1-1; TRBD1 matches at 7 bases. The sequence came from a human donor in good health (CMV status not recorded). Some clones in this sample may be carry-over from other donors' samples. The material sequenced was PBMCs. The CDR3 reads CSFDRAMNTEAFF. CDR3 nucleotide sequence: TGCAGCTTTGACAGGGCTATGAACACTGAAGCTTTCTTT.